This T cell receptor (beta chain) came from a study of Graves' ophthalmopathy and Graves' hyperthyroidism. Overall study: Peripheral blood was collected at initial diagnosis, before any treatment.

Where ophthalmopathy was present, donors had moderate-to-severe activity, CAS ≥3, NOSPECS ≥4 and duration under 3 months. Certain patients, namely those with other autoimmune diseases, uncontrolled infections, pregnancy or lactation, were excluded. Symptoms, serum thyroxine and TRAb, thyroid ultrasound, and orbital computed tomography formed the diagnostic basis. CDR1 is SNHLY, CDR2 FYNNEI, per germline. Trimming pared 7 bases from V and 4 bases from J, leaving 16 bases between. The CDR3 length is 15 residues. For repertoire sequencing, the TCR beta CDR3 regions were amplified from RNA transcripts. First-round RT-PCR used HTBI primers; second-round multiplex PCR followed. TCRdb itself ran the multiplex PCR reads through MiXCR, one entry per CDR3 protein. The sample yields over 150,000 distinct CDR3 sequences, 30% to 45% seen once.

This chain uses TRBV2 with TRBJ2-2, with unresolved D. This receptor was taken from a woman aged 40 to 49 with Graves' ophthalmopathy. Sequencing input: peripheral blood. CDR3 residues: CASKLYAKATGELFF. The DNA for the CDR3 is TGTGCCAGCAAACTCTATGCCAAGGCCACCGGGGAGCTGTTTTTT. The full variable domain, with the rest looked up from reference TRBV2 and TRBJ2-2, is EPEVTQTPSHQVTQMGQEVILRCVPISNHLYFYWYRQILGQKVEFLVSFYNNEISEKSEIFDDQFSVERPDGSNFTLKIRSTKLEDSAMYFCASKLYAKATGELFFGEGSRLTVL.